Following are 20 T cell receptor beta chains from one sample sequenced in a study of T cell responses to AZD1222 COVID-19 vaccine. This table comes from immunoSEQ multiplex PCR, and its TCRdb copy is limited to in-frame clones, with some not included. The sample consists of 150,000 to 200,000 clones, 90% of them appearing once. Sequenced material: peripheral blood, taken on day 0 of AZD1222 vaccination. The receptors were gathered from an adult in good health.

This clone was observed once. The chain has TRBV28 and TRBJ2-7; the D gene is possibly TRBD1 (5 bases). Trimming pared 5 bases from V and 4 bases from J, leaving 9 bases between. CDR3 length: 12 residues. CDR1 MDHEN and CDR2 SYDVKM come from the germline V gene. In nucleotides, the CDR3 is TGTGCCAGCAGTGGGGCTGTTTACGAGCAGTACTTC. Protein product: CASSGAVYEQYF.

CDR3 in DNA: TGTGCCAGCAGCTCGACAGGGGTTGCCTATGGCTACACCTTC. Protein: CASSSTGVAYGYTF. The V gene is TRBV7-2, the J gene TRBJ1-2, with 8 bases lining up with TRBD1. V trimming: 4 bases; J trimming: 4 bases; junction bases outside the gene matches: 5. This CDR3 has 14 amino acids. In germline, CDR1 is SGHTA, CDR2 FQGNSA. Full variable domain (remainder filled in from reference TRBV7-2 and TRBJ1-2): GAGVSQSPSNKVTEKGKDVELRCDPISGHTALYWYRQSLGQGLEFLIYFQGNSAPDKSGLPSDRFSAERTGGSVSTLTIQRTQQEDSAVYLCASSSTGVAYGYTFGSGTRLTVV.

The CDR3 bases are TGTGCCAGCAGCACCGGGACAGGGACCTACAATGAGCAGTTCTTC. Translated: CASSTGTGTYNEQFF. This chain links TRBV11-2 with TRBJ2-1, with 9 bases aligning to TRBD1. The V gene end was trimmed by 5 bases and the J gene end by 2 bases; junction bases not matched to a gene: 4. The CDR3 spans 15 residues. Germline V gives CDR1 SGHAT, CDR2 FQNNGV.

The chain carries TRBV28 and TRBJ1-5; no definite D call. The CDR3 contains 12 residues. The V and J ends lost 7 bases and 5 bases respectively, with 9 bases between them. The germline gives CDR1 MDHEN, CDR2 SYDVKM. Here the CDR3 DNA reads TGTGCCAGCATTGCAAGTCATCAGCCCCAGCATTTT. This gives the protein CASIASHQPQHF.

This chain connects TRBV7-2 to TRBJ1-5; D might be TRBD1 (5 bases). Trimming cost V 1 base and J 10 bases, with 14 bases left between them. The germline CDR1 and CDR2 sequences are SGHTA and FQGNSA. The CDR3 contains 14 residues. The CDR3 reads CASSLGWGGEPQHF. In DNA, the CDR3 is TGTGCCAGCAGCTTAGGATGGGGAGGGGAACCCCAGCATTTT. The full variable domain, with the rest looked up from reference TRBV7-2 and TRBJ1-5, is GAGVSQSPSNKVTEKGKDVELRCDPISGHTALYWYRQSLGQGLEFLIYFQGNSAPDKSGLPSDRFSAERTGGSVSTLTIQRTQQEDSAVYLCASSLGWGGEPQHFGDGTRLSIL.

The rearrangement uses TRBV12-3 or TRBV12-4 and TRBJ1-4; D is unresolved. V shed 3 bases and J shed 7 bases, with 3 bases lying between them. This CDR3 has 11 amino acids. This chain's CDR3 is CASSFSEKLFF. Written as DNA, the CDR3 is TGTGCCAGCAGTTTCTCTGAAAAACTGTTTTTT.

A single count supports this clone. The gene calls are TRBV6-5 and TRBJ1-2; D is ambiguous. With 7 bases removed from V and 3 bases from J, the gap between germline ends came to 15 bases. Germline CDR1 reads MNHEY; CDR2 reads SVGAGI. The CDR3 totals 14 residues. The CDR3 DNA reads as TGTGCCAGCAATACGGCCCTTTATCACTATGGCTACACCTTC. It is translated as CASNTALYHYGYTF.

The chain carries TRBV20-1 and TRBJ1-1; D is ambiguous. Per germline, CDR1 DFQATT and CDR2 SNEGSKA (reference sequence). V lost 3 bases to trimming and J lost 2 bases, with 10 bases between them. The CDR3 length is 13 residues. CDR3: CSASRRANTEAFF. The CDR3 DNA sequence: TGCAGTGCTAGTCGGAGGGCTAACACTGAAGCTTTCTTT.

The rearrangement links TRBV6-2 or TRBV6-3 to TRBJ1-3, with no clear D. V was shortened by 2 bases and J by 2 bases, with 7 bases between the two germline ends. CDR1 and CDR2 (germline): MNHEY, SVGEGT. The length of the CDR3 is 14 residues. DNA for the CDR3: TGTGCCAGCAGTTACGATGGGACTGGAAACACCATATATTTT. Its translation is CASSYDGTGNTIYF.

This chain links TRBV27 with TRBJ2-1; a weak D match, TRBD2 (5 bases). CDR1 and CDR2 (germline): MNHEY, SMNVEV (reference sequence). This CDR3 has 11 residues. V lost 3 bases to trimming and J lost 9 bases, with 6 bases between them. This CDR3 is CASSLGVEQFF. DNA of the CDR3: TGTGCCAGCAGTTTGGGAGTTGAGCAGTTCTTC.

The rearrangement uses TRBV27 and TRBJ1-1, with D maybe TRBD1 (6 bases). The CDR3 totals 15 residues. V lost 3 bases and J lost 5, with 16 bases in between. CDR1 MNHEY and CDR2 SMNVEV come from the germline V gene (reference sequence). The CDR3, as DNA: TGTGCCAGCAGTTTGGTAGACAGGCCAGGGACTGAAGCTTTCTTT. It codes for CASSLVDRPGTEAFF.

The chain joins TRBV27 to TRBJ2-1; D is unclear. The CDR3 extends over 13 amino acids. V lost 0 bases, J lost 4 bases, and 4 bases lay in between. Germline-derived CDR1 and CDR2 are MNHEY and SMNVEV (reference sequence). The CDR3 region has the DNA TGTGCCAGCAGTTTATCGGCGTACAATGAGCAGTTCTTC. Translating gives CASSLSAYNEQFF.

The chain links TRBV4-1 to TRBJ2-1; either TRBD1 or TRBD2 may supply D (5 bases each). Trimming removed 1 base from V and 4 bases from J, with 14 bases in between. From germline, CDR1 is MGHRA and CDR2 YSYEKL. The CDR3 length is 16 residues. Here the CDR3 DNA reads TGCGCCAGCAGCCAAGTCTACCCGGGACCATACAATGAGCAGTTCTTC. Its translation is CASSQVYPGPYNEQFF.

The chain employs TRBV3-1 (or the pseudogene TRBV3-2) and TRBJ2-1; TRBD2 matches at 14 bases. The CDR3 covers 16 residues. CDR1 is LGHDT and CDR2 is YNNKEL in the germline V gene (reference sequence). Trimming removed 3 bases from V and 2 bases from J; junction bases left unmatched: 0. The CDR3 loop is CASSQGLAGAYNEQFF. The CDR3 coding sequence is TGTGCCAGCAGCCAGGGACTAGCGGGGGCCTACAATGAGCAGTTCTTC.

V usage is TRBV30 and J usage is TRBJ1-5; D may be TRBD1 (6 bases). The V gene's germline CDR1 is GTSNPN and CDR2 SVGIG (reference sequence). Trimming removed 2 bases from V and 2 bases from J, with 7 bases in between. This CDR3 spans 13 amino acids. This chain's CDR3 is CAWSYRGNQPQHF. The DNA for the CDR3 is TGTGCCTGGAGTTACAGGGGCAATCAGCCCCAGCATTTT.

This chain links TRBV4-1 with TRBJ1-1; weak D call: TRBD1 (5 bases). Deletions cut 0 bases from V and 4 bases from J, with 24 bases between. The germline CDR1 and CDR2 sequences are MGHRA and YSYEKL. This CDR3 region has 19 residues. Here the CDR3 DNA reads TGCGCCAGCAGCCAAGATCCTGGCCAGGGTGGGAGGGGACTCACTGAAGCTTTCTTT. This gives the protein CASSQDPGQGGRGLTEAFF.

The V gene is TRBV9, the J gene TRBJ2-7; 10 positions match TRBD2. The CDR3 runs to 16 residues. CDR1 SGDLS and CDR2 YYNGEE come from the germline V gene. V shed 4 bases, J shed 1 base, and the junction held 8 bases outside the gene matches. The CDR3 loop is CASSPQLAGHSYEQYF. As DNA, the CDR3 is TGTGCCAGCAGCCCTCAACTAGCGGGGCATTCCTACGAGCAGTACTTC.

CDR3 protein: CASSLSGDLSYEQYF. CDR3 coding DNA: TGTGCCAGCAGCCTTAGCGGGGATCTCTCCTACGAGCAGTACTTC. This rearrangement joins TRBV7-2 to TRBJ2-7, with 8 bases lining up with TRBD2. This CDR3 has 15 amino acids. Trimming took 5 bases from V and 0 from J; bases not matched to a gene: 6. Germline CDR1 reads SGHTA; CDR2 reads FQGNSA.

The CDR3 sequence: CASSFGGGEIQYF. CDR3 nucleotide sequence: TGTGCCAGCAGTTTTGGAGGGGGGGAAATTCAGTACTTC. This sequence joins TRBV12-3 or TRBV12-4 and TRBJ2-4; D perhaps matches TRBD2 (7 bases). With 3 bases removed from V and 10 bases from J, the gap between germline ends came to 13 bases. There are 13 residues in the CDR3.

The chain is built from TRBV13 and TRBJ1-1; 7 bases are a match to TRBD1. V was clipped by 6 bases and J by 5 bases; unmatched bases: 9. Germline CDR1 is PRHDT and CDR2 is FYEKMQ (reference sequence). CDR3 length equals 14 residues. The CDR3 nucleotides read TGTGCCAGCAGTCTGTTAAACAGGGGAACTGAAGCTTTCTTT. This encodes CASSLLNRGTEAFF.